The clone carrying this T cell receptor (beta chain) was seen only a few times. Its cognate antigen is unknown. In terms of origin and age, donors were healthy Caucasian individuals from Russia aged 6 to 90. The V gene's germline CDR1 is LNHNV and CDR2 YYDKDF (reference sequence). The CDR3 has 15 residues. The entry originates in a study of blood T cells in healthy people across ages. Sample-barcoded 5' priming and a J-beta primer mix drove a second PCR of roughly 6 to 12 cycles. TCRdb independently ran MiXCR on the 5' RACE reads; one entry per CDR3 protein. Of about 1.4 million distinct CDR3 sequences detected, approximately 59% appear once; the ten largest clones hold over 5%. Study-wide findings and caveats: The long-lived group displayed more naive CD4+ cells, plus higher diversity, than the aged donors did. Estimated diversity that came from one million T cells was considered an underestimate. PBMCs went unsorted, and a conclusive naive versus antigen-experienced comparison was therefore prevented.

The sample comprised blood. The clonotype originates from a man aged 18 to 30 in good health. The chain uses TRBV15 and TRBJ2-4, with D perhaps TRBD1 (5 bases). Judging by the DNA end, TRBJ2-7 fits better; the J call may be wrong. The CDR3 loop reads CATSTDRAQGHEQYF. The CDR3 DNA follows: TGTGCCACCAGCACAGACCGGGCCCAGGGCCACGAGCAGTACTTC.